Each of the 27 T cell receptor beta chains below was sequenced from the same sample in a study of blood T cell repertoires in COVID-19. Clones were read by immunoSEQ multiplex PCR, and TCRdb kept only the in-frame ones, dropping some. The table shows about 350,000 clones, with almost 90% occurring only once. Source material: PBMCs or T cells enriched from blood (not recorded which). These receptors came from a woman aged 25 to 39 who had been exposed to COVID-19.

For this clone: At one of its ends the junction is not consistent with the germline gene, which may arise from a read error. This rearrangement joins TRBV7-7 to TRBJ2-5; 7 bases match TRBD1. The length of the CDR3 is 17 residues. Germline CDR1 is SSHAT and CDR2 is FNYEAQ (reference sequence). In DNA form, the CDR3 reads TGTGCTAGCAGCTCTTACCCGACAGGGACAGTACAAGAGACCCAGTACTTC. Residues: CASSSYPTGTVQETQYF. The whole variable domain, filled in from reference TRBV7-7 and TRBJ2-5, reads GAGVSQSPRYKVTKRGQDVTLRCDPISSHATLYWYQQALGQGPEFLTYFNYEAQPDKSGLPSDRFSAERPEGSISTLTIQRTEQRDSAMYRCASSSYPTGTVQETQYFGPGTRLLVL.

This clone appeared a single time. The V call is TRBV28, the J call TRBJ2-3, with 7 nucleotides matching TRBD2. The length of the CDR3 is 14 residues. Unmatched junction bases numbered 14, after V lost 5 bases and J lost 12 bases. Germline V gives CDR1 MDHEN, CDR2 SYDVKM. Here the CDR3 DNA reads TGTGCCAGCAGTGAAACTACCGGGACTACAGCCCAGTATTTT. Translating gives CASSETTGTTAQYF.

The J gene is TRBJ1-4, the V gene TRBV5-6; 7 nucleotides align to TRBD1. The CDR3 sequence is 14 residues long. The junction had 5 bases not matched to a gene; V was cut back by 2 bases and J by 7 bases. The germline V gene encodes CDR1 SGHDT and CDR2 YYEEEE. CDR3 DNA: TGTGCCAGCAGCTTTTTAGGGGGCCTTGAAAAACTGTTTTTT. Translated: CASSFLGGLEKLFF.

The rearrangement uses TRBV11-2 and TRBJ1-1; D might be TRBD1 (6 bases). CDR1 is SGHAT and CDR2 is FQNNGV in the germline V gene. V was shortened by 0 bases and J by 3 bases, with 11 bases between the two germline ends. The CDR3 has 15 residues. The CDR3 nucleotides are TGTGCCAGCAGCTTAGATTCAGCAGGGGACACTGAAGCTTTCTTT. Protein: CASSLDSAGDTEAFF.

This chain joins TRBV9 and TRBJ1-2; D possibly corresponds to TRBD1 (5 bases). The length of the CDR3 is 13 residues. CDR1 is SGDLS, CDR2 YYNGEE, per germline. Trimming pared 0 bases from V and 6 bases from J, leaving 9 bases between. The CDR3 region is CASSVDAGNGYTF. In DNA, the CDR3 is TGTGCCAGCAGCGTAGATGCAGGGAATGGCTACACCTTC.

V gene TRBV13 combines with J gene TRBJ1-3, with D tentatively TRBD1 (6 bases). This CDR3 contains 14 residues. Trimming cost V 1 base and J 9 bases, with 13 bases left between them. CDR1 and CDR2 from the germline V gene are PRHDT and FYEKMQ (reference sequence). The CDR3, as DNA: TGTGCCAGCAGCTTAGAACAGGGCGGAGGCACCATATATTTT. This gives the protein CASSLEQGGGTIYF.

This chain uses TRBV18 with TRBJ1-1; 7 nucleotides align to TRBD1. CDR3 length: 15 amino acids. From germline, CDR1 is KGHSH and CDR2 LQKENI. V trimming: 0 bases; J trimming: 1 base; junction bases outside the gene matches: 2. CDR3 protein: CASSPPGQTNTEAFF. The CDR3, as DNA: TGTGCCAGCTCACCACCGGGACAGACGAACACTGAAGCTTTCTTT.

This sequence joins TRBV19 and TRBJ1-2; 8 bases match TRBD1. With 5 bases clipped from V and 6 bases from J, the junction kept 11 bases outside the gene matches. The V gene's germline CDR1 is LNHDA and CDR2 SQIVND (reference sequence). The CDR3 totals 15 residues. The CDR3 sequence: CASSPQGTRGHGYTF. The CDR3 DNA reads as TGTGCCAGTAGTCCCCAAGGAACCAGGGGGCATGGCTACACCTTC. Supplemented by reference TRBV19 and TRBJ1-2, the full variable domain reads DGGITQSPKYLFRKEGQNVTLSCEQNLNHDAMYWYRQDPGQGLRLIYYSQIVNDFQKGDIAEGYSVSREKKESFPLTVTSAQKNPTAFYLCASSPQGTRGHGYTFGSGTRLTVV.

This sequence joins TRBV27 and TRBJ2-5; perhaps TRBD2 as D (5 bases). The CDR3 contains 13 residues. Trimming took off 8 bases at V and 3 bases at J, with 13 bases between the two ends. Per germline, CDR1 MNHEY and CDR2 SMNVEV (reference sequence). The CDR3 loop reads CASRDFRKETQYF. In DNA form, the CDR3 reads TGTGCCAGCCGGGATTTTAGGAAAGAGACCCAGTACTTC.

The V call is TRBV11-2, the J call TRBJ2-7, with D tentatively TRBD2 (5 bases). Germline V gene data show CDR1 as SGHAT and CDR2 as FQNNGV. The CDR3 covers 15 residues. Between the trimmed V and J ends, which lost 1 base and 6 bases, there was a span of 16 bases. CDR3 loop: CASSLVGLARGEQYF. The CDR3 DNA reads as TGTGCCAGCAGCTTAGTCGGCCTAGCTCGGGGCGAGCAGTACTTC.

The chain is built from TRBV13 and TRBJ1-6; 10 positions agree with TRBD1. This CDR3 is 14 amino acids long. V was pared by 7 bases and J by 6 bases, with 3 bases of the junction left unmatched. Germline CDR1 PRHDT, CDR2 FYEKMQ (reference sequence). DNA of the CDR3: TGTGCCAGCAACAGACAGGGGGCTAATTCACCCCTCCACTTT. This sequence encodes CASNRQGANSPLHF.

The rearrangement links TRBV3-1 (or the pseudogene TRBV3-2) to TRBJ2-1; 7 positions match TRBD2. In germline, CDR1 is LGHDT, CDR2 YNNKEL (reference sequence). The CDR3 spans 15 residues. The V gene end was trimmed by 4 bases and the J gene end by 5 bases; junction bases not matched to a gene: 8. For the CDR3, the DNA is TGTGCCAGCAGCCTCCCCCTGGGGGGGAACAATGAGCAGTTCTTC. Translated, it gives CASSLPLGGNNEQFF.

This sequence joins TRBV3-1 (or the pseudogene TRBV3-2) and TRBJ1-4; D perhaps matches TRBD1 (5 bases). The germline CDR1 and CDR2 sequences are LGHDT and YNNKEL (reference sequence). V lost 3 bases, J lost 6 bases, and 8 bases lay in between. This CDR3 has 13 amino acids. This chain's CDR3 is CASSHRADEKLFF. In nucleotides, the CDR3 is TGTGCCAGCAGCCACAGGGCCGATGAAAAACTGTTTTTT.

The chain uses TRBV28 and TRBJ2-4; 10 bases agree with TRBD1. V lost 6 bases, J lost 1 base, and 9 bases stayed unmatched. The CDR3 runs 17 residues. Germline V CDR1 and CDR2: MDHEN, SYDVKM. CDR3: CASSRRVGQGAKNIQYF. CDR3 sequence (DNA): TGTGCCAGCAGCCGAAGGGTGGGACAGGGGGCCAAAAACATTCAGTACTTC.

The rearrangement uses TRBV5-1 and TRBJ2-6; 8 nucleotides line up with TRBD2. V lost 2 bases and J lost 0; bases outside the gene matches: 4. CDR1 and CDR2 from the germline V gene are SGHRS and YFSETQ. This CDR3 has 17 residues. CDR3 in DNA: TGCGCCAGCAGCTTAGCGGGAGCCAGCTCTGGGGCCAACGTCCTGACTTTC. Residues: CASSLAGASSGANVLTF.

J is TRBJ2-7 and V is TRBV18; D is perhaps TRBD1 (6 bases). Germline values: CDR1 KGHSH, CDR2 LQKENI. The CDR3 length is 15 residues. V lost 6 bases, J lost 3 bases, and 18 bases lay in between. CDR3 loop: CASSDGAGAYYEQYF. DNA of the CDR3: TGTGCCAGCTCCGACGGGGCAGGGGCCTACTACGAGCAGTACTTC.

This clone was found once. The chain links TRBV7-9 to TRBJ2-1; D remains unclear. The CDR3 is made up of 15 amino acids. Trimming left V 1 base short and J 1 base short, with 8 bases between. CDR1 is SEHNR, CDR2 FQNEAQ, per germline (reference sequence). This chain's CDR3 is CASSLETTSYNEQFF. CDR3 bases: TGTGCCAGCAGCTTAGAGACAACTTCCTACAATGAGCAGTTCTTC.

V usage is TRBV28 and J usage is TRBJ2-1; D is unresolved. CDR1 MDHEN and CDR2 SYDVKM come from the germline V gene. Trimming cost V 4 bases and J 9 bases, with 13 bases left between them. This CDR3 contains 13 residues. The CDR3 loop reads CASSSLSTLEQFF. CDR3 nucleotide sequence: TGTGCCAGCAGTTCCCTCAGTACGCTTGAGCAGTTCTTC.

This clone was detected ten times or more. J is TRBJ1-2 and V is TRBV23-1; 9 bases match TRBD1. TRBV23-1 is labeled an ORF, and its function is uncertain. Trimming removed 4 bases from V and 7 bases from J; junction bases left unmatched: 1. CDR3 length: 12 amino acids. CDR3 protein: CASSPDRGGYTF. The CDR3, as DNA: TGCGCCAGCAGTCCGGACAGGGGTGGCTACACCTTC.

The chain carries TRBV19 and TRBJ1-5, with TRBD1 as a possible D gene (6 bases). CDR1 and CDR2 from the germline V gene are LNHDA and SQIVND (reference sequence). The CDR3 has 17 amino acids. The V end was cut by 2 bases, the J end by 0 bases, with 14 bases between. The CDR3 spells CASSIRGQILSNQPQHF. The CDR3 DNA is TGTGCCAGTAGTATACGTGGACAGATCCTTAGCAATCAGCCCCAGCATTTT. Full variable domain (outside the CDR3, taken from reference TRBV19 and TRBJ1-5): DGGITQSPKYLFRKEGQNVTLSCEQNLNHDAMYWYRQDPGQGLRLIYYSQIVNDFQKGDIAEGYSVSREKKESFPLTVTSAQKNPTAFYLCASSIRGQILSNQPQHFGDGTRLSIL.

The chain recombines TRBV12-3 or TRBV12-4 with TRBJ1-5; D is perhaps TRBD1 (5 bases). The CDR3 totals 12 residues. Trimming removed 4 bases from V and 6 bases from J, with 7 bases in between. CDR3: CASSSTVQPQHF. The DNA of the CDR3 is TGTGCCAGCAGTTCGACAGTTCAGCCCCAGCATTTT.

The CDR3 DNA follows: TGCGCCAGCAGTGAGGTCATAGCGGGAGAAGATACGCAGTATTTT. This encodes CASSEVIAGEDTQYF. The chain carries TRBV10-1 and TRBJ2-3, with 9 bases fitting TRBD2. Unmatched junction bases numbered 5, after V lost 2 bases and J lost 5 bases. CDR1 is WNHNN and CDR2 is SYGVQD in the germline V gene (reference sequence). The CDR3 runs 15 residues.

There are a few counts of this clone. The rearrangement joins TRBV30 to TRBJ1-1; D call uncertain. The CDR3 runs 11 residues. Germline loops: CDR1 GTSNPN, CDR2 SVGIG (reference sequence). V was shortened by 3 bases and J by 5 bases, with 7 bases between the two germline ends. CDR3 residues: CAWRWPTEAFF. The CDR3 DNA reads TGTGCCTGGAGGTGGCCGACTGAAGCTTTCTTT. Full variable domain (rest looked up from reference TRBV30 and TRBJ1-1): SQTIHQWPATLVQPVGSPLSLECTVEGTSNPNLYWYRQAAGRGLQLLFYSVGIGQISSEVPQNLSASRPQDRQFILSSKKLLLSDSGFYLCAWRWPTEAFFGQGTRLTVV.

V usage is TRBV19 and J usage is TRBJ2-7; 12 bases are shared with TRBD2. CDR3 length: 16 residues. Germline V gives CDR1 LNHDA, CDR2 SQIVND (reference sequence). Trimming at V came to 4 bases and at J to 2 bases, leaving 6 bases not matched to a gene. CDR3 sequence reads: CASSRARLAGAYEQYF. Here the CDR3 DNA reads TGTGCCAGTAGTAGAGCTCGACTAGCGGGAGCCTACGAGCAGTACTTC.

The chain combines TRBV3-1 (or the pseudogene TRBV3-2) with TRBJ2-2, with D tentatively TRBD1 (6 bases). V lost 4 bases, J lost 5 bases, and 17 bases lay in between. The CDR3 loop spans 16 amino acids. The germline gives CDR1 LGHDT, CDR2 YNNKEL (reference sequence). CDR3 nucleotide sequence: TGTGCCAGCAGCCGACATCCGGGACAAGGGACCGGGGAGCTGTTTTTT. It specifies CASSRHPGQGTGELFF.

This chain connects TRBV28 to TRBJ2-5; 7 nucleotides line up with TRBD2. J gave up 1 base and V 2 bases, and 7 bases lay outside the gene matches. The CDR3 is made up of 16 amino acids. CDR1 is MDHEN, CDR2 SYDVKM, per germline. The chain's CDR3 is CASSLMLSGIQETQYF. The CDR3 bases are TGTGCCAGCAGTTTAATGTTGAGCGGGATCCAAGAGACCCAGTACTTC. The variable domain in full, completed from reference TRBV28 and TRBJ2-5, reads DVKVTQSSRYLVKRTGEKVFLECVQDMDHENMFWYRQDPGLGLRLIYFSYDVKMKEKGDIPEGYSVSREKKERFSLILESASTNQTSMYLCASSLMLSGIQETQYFGPGTRLLVL.

V gene TRBV6-2 or TRBV6-3 combines with J gene TRBJ1-1, with 7 bases identical to TRBD1. The V gene end was trimmed by 0 bases and the J gene end by 4 bases; junction bases not matched to a gene: 11. The CDR3 totals 17 residues. Germline values: CDR1 MNHEY, CDR2 SVGEGT. The CDR3 DNA is TGTGCCAGCAGTTACTCGTTTGCAGGGGGTTTTGGCACTGAAGCTTTCTTT. Amino acid sequence: CASSYSFAGGFGTEAFF.